The rows below give T cell receptor beta chains drawn from one sample of a study of CD8+ T cells in alopecia areata. The table came from immunoSEQ multiplex PCR; TCRdb's copy has only in-frame clones and leaves some out. Here the sample spans about 140,000 clones, 86% being singletons. The sequenced sample was CD8+ T cells sorted from blood, obtained at week 4, from a patient treated with tofacitinib. The source of these receptors is a human donor with alopecia areata. CDR3s include the opening cysteine and the closing phenylalanine or tryptophan. Fields, in order: clone size, V gene, D gene, J gene, CDR3 DNA, CDR3 protein. D genes are given only for firm matches. Where a row states a size, it is once, few, many or the class of an expanded clone; other rows omit it.

-	TRBV5-6	-	TRBJ1-1	TGTGCCAGCAGCTTGTACAGTGAAGCTTTCTTT	CASSLYSEAFF
-	TRBV10-2	TRBD2	TRBJ2-7	TGCGCCAGCAGTGGACCGGGAGGACCTGAGCAGTACTTC	CASSGPGGPEQYF
-	TRBV5-1	-	TRBJ1-5	TGCGCCAGCAGCGTGACAGGCAATAGCAATCAGCCCCAGCATTTT	CASSVTGNSNQPQHF
-	TRBV11-2	-	TRBJ1-4	TGTGCCAGCAGCCCGCGGACAGTTAATGAAAAACTGTTTTTT	CASSPRTVNEKLFF
-	TRBV19	-	TRBJ2-7	TGTGCCAGTAGTATTTGGGGGACTCCCTCCTACGAGCAGTACTTC	CASSIWGTPSYEQYF
-	TRBV13	-	TRBJ2-7	TGTGCCAGCAGCTCGACTACCTCCTACGAGCAGTACTTC	CASSSTTSYEQYF
-	TRBV19	-	TRBJ1-1	TGTGCCAGTAGTTCATACGGCAGTGAAGCTTTCTTT	CASSSYGSEAFF
-	TRBV27	TRBD1	TRBJ2-3	TGTGCCACCCATAAGACAGGGGGCACAGATACGCAGTATTTT	CATHKTGGTDTQYF
-	TRBV15	-	TRBJ2-2	TGTGCCACCAGCAGAGACAGGGCCCGTACCGGGGAGCTGTTTTTT	CATSRDRARTGELFF
-	TRBV29-1	-	TRBJ2-5	TGTAGCGCGGTGGGGCCCCCGCAAGAGACCCAGTACTTC	CSAVGPPQETQYF
-	TRBV5-6	-	TRBJ1-1	TGTGCCAGCAGCTTGACAGCAGAGAACACTGAAGCTTTCTTT	CASSLTAENTEAFF
-	TRBV5-1	-	TRBJ2-7	TGCGCCAGCAGCCTTGTAGGGCGTCCCAATCCCTACGAGCAGTACTTC	CASSLVGRPNPYEQYF
-	TRBV29-1	-	TRBJ2-1	TGCAGCGTTGATGGGGGGCTTGGGAATGAGCAGTTCTTC	CSVDGGLGNEQFF
-	TRBV29-1	-	TRBJ2-5	TGCAGCGCCCTCGGGACATCGGTGGGCGAGACCCAGTACTTC	CSALGTSVGETQYF
-	TRBV27	-	TRBJ1-2	TGTGCCAGCAGCAAAAATCCCTTCTATGGCTACACCTTC	CASSKNPFYGYTF
-	TRBV13	TRBD2	TRBJ2-7	TGTGCCAGCAGCTCCTGGGGGGGCGAGCAGTACTTC	CASSSWGGEQYF
-	TRBV29-1	TRBD1	TRBJ1-2	TGCAGCGAGTCCGGGACAGGGGGTGGTGGCTACACCTTC	CSESGTGGGGYTF
-	TRBV29-1	-	TRBJ2-1	TGCAGCGTTGTGTATCCCGGTGCCAATGAGCAGTTCTTC	CSVVYPGANEQFF
-	TRBV29-1	-	TRBJ2-7	TGCAGCGTTGCGGTGGACTCCTACGAGCAGTACTTC	CSVAVDSYEQYF
-	TRBV27	-	TRBJ1-4	TGTGCCAGCAGTCCCGTCTCGGCCTTGACAGCAACTAATGAAAAACTGTTTTTT	CASSPVSALTATNEKLFF
-	TRBV5-1	-	TRBJ1-5	TGCGCCAGCAGCCGAACAGGGTTAAATAGCAATCAGCCCCAGCATTTT	CASSRTGLNSNQPQHF
-	TRBV6-1	TRBD1	TRBJ2-2	TGTGCCAGCAGGGACAGGACCGGGGAGCTGTTTTTT	CASRDRTGELFF
-	TRBV30	-	TRBJ2-1	TGTGCCTCCAATGAGCAGTTCTTC	CASNEQFF
-	TRBV30	TRBD1	TRBJ2-7	TGTGCCTGGAGTGAGGGGGCGGGCTACGAGCAGTACTTC	CAWSEGAGYEQYF
-	TRBV11-2	-	TRBJ2-7	TGTGCCAGCAGCTTAGTAACCAGCGGACCCTCCTACGAGCAGTACTTC	CASSLVTSGPSYEQYF
-	TRBV7-6	-	TRBJ2-5	TGTGCCAGCAGCTTGGGTGGGACCCAGTACTTC	CASSLGGTQYF
few	TRBV9	-	TRBJ2-6	TGTGCCAGCAGCGTAGCTGGCTCTGGGGCCAACGTCCTGACTTTC	CASSVAGSGANVLTF
-	TRBV4-1	-	TRBJ2-3	TGCGCCAGCAGCGGTACGAGGTCTTCCGGGGATACGCAGTATTTT	CASSGTRSSGDTQYF
-	TRBV29-1	-	TRBJ2-3	TGCAGCGTTGGAGGCACAGATACGCAGTATTTT	CSVGGTDTQYF
-	TRBV29-1	-	TRBJ1-2	TGCAGCGTCTACTCAGGCTACTATGGCTACACCTTC	CSVYSGYYGYTF
few	TRBV29-1	-	TRBJ2-1	TGCAGCGTTGCCCTGAACAATGAGCAGTTCTTC	CSVALNNEQFF
-	TRBV11-2	-	TRBJ2-3	TGTGCCAGCAGCTCATCCCCCAGGAGTCCGGATACGCAGTATTTT	CASSSSPRSPDTQYF
-	TRBV2	-	TRBJ2-2	TGTGCCAGCACGGGTGACAATACAGGGACCGGGGAGCTGTTTTTT	CASTGDNTGTGELFF
once	TRBV7-6	TRBD1	TRBJ2-5	TGTGCCAGCGGCGGGACAGGGGGCGATGGGGCCGAGTACTTC	CASGGTGGDGAEYF
few	TRBV13	TRBD2	TRBJ2-3	TGTGCCAGCAGCCCCCGCGGCGGGGGGGCCCCAGATACGCAGTATTTT	CASSPRGGGAPDTQYF
once	TRBV27	-	TRBJ1-5	TGTGCCAGCAGTTTAGATGGGTACAACCAGCCCCAGCATTTT	CASSLDGYNQPQHF
-	TRBV6-6	-	TRBJ2-3	TGTGCCAGCTCCTCTGCTAGCGATCCCACAGATACGCAGTATTTT	CASSSASDPTDTQYF
-	TRBV27	-	TRBJ2-1	TGTGCCAGCAGGGGCAGCTCCTACAATGAGCAGTTCTTC	CASRGSSYNEQFF
-	TRBV2	-	TRBJ1-5	TGTGCCAGCAGTGAAGCTGGGGAGAATCAGCCCCAGCATTTT	CASSEAGENQPQHF
-	TRBV5-1	-	TRBJ2-7	TGCGCCAGCAGCTTGGAGCCTAGCCCCGAGCAGTACTTC	CASSLEPSPEQYF
-	TRBV4-1	TRBD1	TRBJ1-1	TGCGCCAGCAGCCGCACCGGGACAGCCGATGAGGCTTTCTTT	CASSRTGTADEAFF
-	TRBV11-2	TRBD2	TRBJ2-3	TGTGCCAGCAGCTTCCGACTAGCGGGAGAAGAAGATACGCAGTATTTT	CASSFRLAGEEDTQYF
-	TRBV7-9	TRBD2	TRBJ2-3	TGTGCCAGCAGCTCCCCGGGGGGGGCGTCAAGATCCACAGATACGCAGTATTTT	CASSSPGGASRSTDTQYF
-	TRBV27	TRBD1	TRBJ2-7	TGTGCCAGCAGCAGGGGGCTTCGCGAGCAGTACTTC	CASSRGLREQYF
-	TRBV5-6	-	TRBJ2-7	TGTGCCAGCAGCTTCGGAGACCAGCTCACCGAGCAGTACTTC	CASSFGDQLTEQYF
-	TRBV5-1	-	TRBJ2-7	TGCGCCAGCAGCCCCGGACCAAACTACGAGCAGTACTTC	CASSPGPNYEQYF
-	TRBV5-6	TRBD2	TRBJ2-1	TGTGCCAGCAGCTTACCGGGGGGAGAGGAGCAGTTCTTC	CASSLPGGEEQFF
-	TRBV29-1	-	TRBJ1-1	TGCAGCGGAGCCGAGGGTACTGAAGCTTTCTTT	CSGAEGTEAFF
-	TRBV7-8	-	TRBJ1-2	TGTGCCAGCAGCCCCGACAACTATGGCTACACCTTC	CASSPDNYGYTF
-	TRBV5-1	TRBD1	TRBJ1-6	TGCGCCAGCAGCGGGGGACAGGGTGATAATTCACCCCTCCACTTT	CASSGGQGDNSPLHF